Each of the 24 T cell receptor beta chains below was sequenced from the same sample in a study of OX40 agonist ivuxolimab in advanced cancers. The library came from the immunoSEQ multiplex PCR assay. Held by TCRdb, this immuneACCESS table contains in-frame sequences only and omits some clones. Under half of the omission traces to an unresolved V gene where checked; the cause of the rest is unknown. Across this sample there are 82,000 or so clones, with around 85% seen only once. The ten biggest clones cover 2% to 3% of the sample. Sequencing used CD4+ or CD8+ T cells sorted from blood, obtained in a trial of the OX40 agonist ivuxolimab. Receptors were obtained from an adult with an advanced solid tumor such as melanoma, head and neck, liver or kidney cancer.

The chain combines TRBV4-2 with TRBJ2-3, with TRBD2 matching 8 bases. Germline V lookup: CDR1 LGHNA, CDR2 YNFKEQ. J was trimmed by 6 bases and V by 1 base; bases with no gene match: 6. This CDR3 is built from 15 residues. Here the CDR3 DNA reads TGTGCCAGCAGCCAAGTGGAGCGGGGGCAGGATACGCAGTATTTT. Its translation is CASSQVERGQDTQYF.

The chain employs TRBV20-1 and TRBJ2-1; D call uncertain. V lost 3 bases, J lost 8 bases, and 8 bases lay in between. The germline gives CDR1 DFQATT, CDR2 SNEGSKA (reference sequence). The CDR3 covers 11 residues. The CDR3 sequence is CSARGVYEQFF. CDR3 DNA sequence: TGCAGTGCTAGGGGCGTCTATGAGCAGTTCTTC.

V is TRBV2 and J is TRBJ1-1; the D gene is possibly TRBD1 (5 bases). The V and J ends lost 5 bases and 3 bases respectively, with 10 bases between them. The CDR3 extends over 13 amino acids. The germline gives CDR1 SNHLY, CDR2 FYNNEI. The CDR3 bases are TGTGCCAGCAGTCTAATGACAGACACTGAAGCTTTCTTT. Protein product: CASSLMTDTEAFF.

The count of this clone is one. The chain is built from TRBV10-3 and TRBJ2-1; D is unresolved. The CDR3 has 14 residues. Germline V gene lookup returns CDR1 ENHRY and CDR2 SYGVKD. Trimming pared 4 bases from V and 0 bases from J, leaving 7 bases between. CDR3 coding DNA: TGTGCCATCAGTGGAGGTAGCTCCTACAATGAGCAGTTCTTC. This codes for CAISGGSSYNEQFF.

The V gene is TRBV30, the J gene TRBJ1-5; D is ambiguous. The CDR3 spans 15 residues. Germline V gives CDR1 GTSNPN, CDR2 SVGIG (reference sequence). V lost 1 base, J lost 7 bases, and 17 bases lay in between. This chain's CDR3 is CAWSETYYGVQPQHF. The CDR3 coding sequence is TGTGCCTGGAGTGAGACCTACTACGGAGTACAGCCCCAGCATTTT. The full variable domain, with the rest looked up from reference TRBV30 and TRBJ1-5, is SQTIHQWPATLVQPVGSPLSLECTVEGTSNPNLYWYRQAAGRGLQLLFYSVGIGQISSEVPQNLSASRPQDRQFILSSKKLLLSDSGFYLCAWSETYYGVQPQHFGDGTRLSIL.

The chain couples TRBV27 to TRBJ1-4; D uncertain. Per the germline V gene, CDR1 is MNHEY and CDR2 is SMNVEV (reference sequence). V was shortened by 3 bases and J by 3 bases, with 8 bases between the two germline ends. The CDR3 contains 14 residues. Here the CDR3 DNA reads TGTGCCAGCAGTTTTAGCCGGTCTAATGAAAAACTGTTTTTT. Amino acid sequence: CASSFSRSNEKLFF.

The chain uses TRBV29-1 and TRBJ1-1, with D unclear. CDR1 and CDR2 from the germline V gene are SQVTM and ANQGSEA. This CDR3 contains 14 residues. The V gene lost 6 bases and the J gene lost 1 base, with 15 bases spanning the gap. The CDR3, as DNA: TGCAGCGTCGTAGGGCGTTTTTGGAACACTGAAGCTTTCTTT. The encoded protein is CSVVGRFWNTEAFF.

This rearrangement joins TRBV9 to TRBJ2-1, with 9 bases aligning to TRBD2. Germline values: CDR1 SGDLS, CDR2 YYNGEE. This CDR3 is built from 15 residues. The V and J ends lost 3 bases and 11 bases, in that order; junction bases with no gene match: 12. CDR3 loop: CASSGSGAGGVKQFF. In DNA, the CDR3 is TGTGCCAGCAGCGGTAGCGGAGCGGGGGGCGTAAAGCAGTTCTTC.

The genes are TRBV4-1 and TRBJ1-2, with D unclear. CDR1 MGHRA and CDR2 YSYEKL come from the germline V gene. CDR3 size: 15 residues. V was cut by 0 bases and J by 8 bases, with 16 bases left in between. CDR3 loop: CASSQDYPVSAGYTF. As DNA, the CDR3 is TGCGCCAGCAGCCAAGATTACCCAGTATCGGCGGGCTACACCTTC.

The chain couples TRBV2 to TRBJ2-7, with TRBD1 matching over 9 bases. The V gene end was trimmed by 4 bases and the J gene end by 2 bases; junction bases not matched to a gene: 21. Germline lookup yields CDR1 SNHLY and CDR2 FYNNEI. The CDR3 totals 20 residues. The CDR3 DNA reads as TGTGCCAGCAGTGGACGGGCCGGGACAGGGTATCCCCCTCGGGCCTACGAGCAGTACTTC. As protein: CASSGRAGTGYPPRAYEQYF.

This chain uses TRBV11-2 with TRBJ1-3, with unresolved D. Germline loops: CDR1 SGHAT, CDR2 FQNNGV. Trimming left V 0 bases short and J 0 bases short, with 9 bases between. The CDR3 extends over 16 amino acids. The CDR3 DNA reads TGTGCCAGCAGCTTAGAGTTGGCGGTCTCTGGAAACACCATATATTTT. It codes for CASSLELAVSGNTIYF.

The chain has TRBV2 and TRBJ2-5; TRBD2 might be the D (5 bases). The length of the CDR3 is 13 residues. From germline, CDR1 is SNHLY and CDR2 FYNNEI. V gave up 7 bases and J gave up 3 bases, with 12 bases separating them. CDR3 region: CASITLREETQYF. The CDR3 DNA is TGTGCCAGCATCACTCTGAGGGAAGAGACCCAGTACTTC. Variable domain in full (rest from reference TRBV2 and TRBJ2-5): EPEVTQTPSHQVTQMGQEVILRCVPISNHLYFYWYRQILGQKVEFLVSFYNNEISEKSEIFDDQFSVERPDGSNFTLKIRSTKLEDSAMYFCASITLREETQYFGPGTRLLVL.

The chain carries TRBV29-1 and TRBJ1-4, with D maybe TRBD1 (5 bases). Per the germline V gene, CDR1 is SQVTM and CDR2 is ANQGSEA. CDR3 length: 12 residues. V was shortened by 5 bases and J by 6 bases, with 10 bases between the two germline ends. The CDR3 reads CSVLGTYEKLFF. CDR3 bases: TGCAGCGTTCTCGGGACGTATGAAAAACTGTTTTTT. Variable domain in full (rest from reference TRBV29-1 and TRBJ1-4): SAVISQKPSRDICQRGTSLTIQCQVDSQVTMMFWYRQQPGQSLTLIATANQGSEATYESGFVIDKFPISRPNLTFSTLTVSNMSPEDSSIYLCSVLGTYEKLFFGSGTQLSVL.

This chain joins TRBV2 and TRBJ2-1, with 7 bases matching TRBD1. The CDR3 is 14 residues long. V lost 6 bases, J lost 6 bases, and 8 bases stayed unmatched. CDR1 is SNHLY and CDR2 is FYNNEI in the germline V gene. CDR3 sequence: CASRFETGINEQFF. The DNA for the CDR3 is TGTGCCAGCAGGTTTGAGACAGGGATCAATGAGCAGTTCTTC.

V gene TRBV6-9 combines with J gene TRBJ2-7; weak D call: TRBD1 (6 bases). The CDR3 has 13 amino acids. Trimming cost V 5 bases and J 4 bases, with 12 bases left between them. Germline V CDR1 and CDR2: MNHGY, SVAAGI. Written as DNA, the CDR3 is TGTGCCAGCAGTCAATTACAGGGTTACGAGCAGTACTTC. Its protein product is CASSQLQGYEQYF.

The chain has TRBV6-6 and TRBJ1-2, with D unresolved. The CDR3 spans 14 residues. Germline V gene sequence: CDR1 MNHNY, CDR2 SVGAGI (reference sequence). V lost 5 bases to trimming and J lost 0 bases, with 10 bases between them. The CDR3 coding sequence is TGTGCCAGCAGTCCCGACCTGACTAACTATGGCTACACCTTC. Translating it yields CASSPDLTNYGYTF.

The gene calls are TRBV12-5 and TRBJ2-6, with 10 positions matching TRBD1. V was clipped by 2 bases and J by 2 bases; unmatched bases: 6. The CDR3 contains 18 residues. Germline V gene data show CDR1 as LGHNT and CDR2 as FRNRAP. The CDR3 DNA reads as TGTGCTAGTGGTTTGCCGGGACAGGGGCTCCCTGGGGCCAACGTCCTGACTTTC. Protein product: CASGLPGQGLPGANVLTF.

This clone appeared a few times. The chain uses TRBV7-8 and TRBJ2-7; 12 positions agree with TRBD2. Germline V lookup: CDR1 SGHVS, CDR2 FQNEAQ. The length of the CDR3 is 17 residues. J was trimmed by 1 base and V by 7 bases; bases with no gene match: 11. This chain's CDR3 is CASTSGLAGGPSYEQYF. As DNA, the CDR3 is TGTGCCAGCACCTCGGGCCTAGCGGGGGGGCCATCCTACGAGCAGTACTTC.

CDR3 sequence (DNA): TGTGCCAGCACCGCGGCGGTCAGAGAGTCAGGCTACACCTTC. This gives the protein CASTAAVRESGYTF. The chain has TRBV2 and TRBJ1-2, with D unclear. Trimming took 7 bases from V and 8 from J, leaving 20 bases between them. Germline V gene lookup returns CDR1 SNHLY and CDR2 FYNNEI. The CDR3 covers 14 residues.

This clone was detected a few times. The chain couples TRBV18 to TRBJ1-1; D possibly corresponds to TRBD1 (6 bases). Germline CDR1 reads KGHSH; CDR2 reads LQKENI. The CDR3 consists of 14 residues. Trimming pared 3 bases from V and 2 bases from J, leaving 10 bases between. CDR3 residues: CASSPGTYNTEAFF. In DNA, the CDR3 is TGTGCCAGCTCACCTGGGACATACAACACTGAAGCTTTCTTT. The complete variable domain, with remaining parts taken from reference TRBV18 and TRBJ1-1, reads NAGVMQNPRHLVRRRGQEARLRCSPMKGHSHVYWYRQLPEEGLKFMVYLQKENIIDESGMPKERFSAEFPKEGPSILRIQQVVRGDSAAYFCASSPGTYNTEAFFGQGTRLTVV.

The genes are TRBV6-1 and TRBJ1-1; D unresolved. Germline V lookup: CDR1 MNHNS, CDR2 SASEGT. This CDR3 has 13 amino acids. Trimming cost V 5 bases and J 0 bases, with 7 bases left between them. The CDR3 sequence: CASSPGLNTEAFF. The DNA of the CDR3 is TGTGCCAGCAGTCCGGGGTTGAACACTGAAGCTTTCTTT.

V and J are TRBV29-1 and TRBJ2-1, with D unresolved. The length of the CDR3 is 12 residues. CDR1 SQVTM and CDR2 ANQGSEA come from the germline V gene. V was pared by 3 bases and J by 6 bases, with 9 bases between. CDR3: CSVDRTGNEQFF. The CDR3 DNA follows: TGCAGCGTTGACAGGACGGGCAATGAGCAGTTCTTC.

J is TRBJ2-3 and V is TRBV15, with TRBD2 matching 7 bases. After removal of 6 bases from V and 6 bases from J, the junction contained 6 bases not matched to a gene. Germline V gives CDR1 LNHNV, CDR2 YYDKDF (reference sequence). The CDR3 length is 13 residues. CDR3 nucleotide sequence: TGTGCCACCAGACTTACTAGCGTCGATACGCAGTATTTT. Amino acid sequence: CATRLTSVDTQYF. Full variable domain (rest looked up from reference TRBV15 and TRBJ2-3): DAMVIQNPRYQVTQFGKPVTLSCSQTLNHNVMYWYQQKSSQAPKLLFHYYDKDFNNEADTPDNFQSRRPNTSFCFLDIRSPGLGDTAMYLCATRLTSVDTQYFGPGTRLTVL.

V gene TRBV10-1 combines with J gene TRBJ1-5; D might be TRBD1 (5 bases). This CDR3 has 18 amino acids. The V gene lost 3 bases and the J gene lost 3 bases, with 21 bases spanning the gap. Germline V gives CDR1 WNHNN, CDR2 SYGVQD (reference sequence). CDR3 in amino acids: CASSEGEHGVGYNQPQHF. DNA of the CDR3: TGCGCCAGCAGTGAAGGGGAGCATGGAGTAGGATACAATCAGCCCCAGCATTTT.